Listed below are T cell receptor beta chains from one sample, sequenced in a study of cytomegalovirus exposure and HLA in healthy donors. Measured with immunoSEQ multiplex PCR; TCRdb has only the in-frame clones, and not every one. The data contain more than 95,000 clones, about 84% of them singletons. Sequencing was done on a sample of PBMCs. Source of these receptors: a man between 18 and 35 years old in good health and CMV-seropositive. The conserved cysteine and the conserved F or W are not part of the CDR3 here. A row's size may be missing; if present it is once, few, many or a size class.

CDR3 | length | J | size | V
ASSLVPTGSSYNEQF | 15 | TRBJ2-1 | once | TRBV5-1
ASSLQGFDEQF | 11 | TRBJ2-1 | few | TRBV27
ASSLGGGDGEQF | 12 | TRBJ2-1 | - | TRBV5-1
ASSPTGWWDYTQY | 13 | TRBJ2-3 | - | TRBV18
ASSLTGEYGYT | 11 | TRBJ1-2 | - | TRBV19
ASSEGQGSEKLF | 12 | TRBJ1-4 | many | TRBV6-4
ASSFSSGSTYEQY | 13 | TRBJ2-7 | - | TRBV7-2
ASSPITGANVLT | 12 | TRBJ2-6 | - | TRBV18
AISETSRTDTQY | 12 | TRBJ2-3 | - | TRBV10-3
ASSVGINRVTDTQY | 14 | TRBJ2-3 | - | TRBV9
ASSLGQGEHYGYT | 13 | TRBJ1-2 | - | TRBV18
AWTRKRQIYEQY | 12 | TRBJ2-7 | - | TRBV30
ASSSLLNEQF | 10 | TRBJ2-1 | - | TRBV27
ASRSPDRANTEAF | 13 | TRBJ1-1 | - | TRBV6-5
ATSRPQGEVSKNIQY | 15 | TRBJ2-4 | many | TRBV15
ASSFYGTSGGFETQY | 15 | TRBJ2-5 | - | TRBV5-6
ASSETGGRQETQY | 13 | TRBJ2-5 | - | TRBV7-2
ASGVSGVGSGSHGYT | 15 | TRBJ1-2 | - | TRBV2
ASKKGQATYEQY | 12 | TRBJ2-7 | - | TRBV19
ASSPGGSPVYEQY | 13 | TRBJ2-7 | - | TRBV7-9
ASSYRPPGRDSPLH | 14 | TRBJ1-6 | - | TRBV6-5
SARALFEAF | 9 | TRBJ1-1 | - | TRBV20-1
AWSVDPRDSPLH | 12 | TRBJ1-6 | - | TRBV30
ASSFPGQTTSSNQPQH | 16 | TRBJ1-5 | - | TRBV27
ASTSGPNTGELF | 12 | TRBJ2-2 | - | TRBV5-8
ASSPGRRETQY | 11 | TRBJ2-5 | - | TRBV18
AWSVDSSSIQGGPLGEQF | 18 | TRBJ2-1 | - | TRBV30
ASSSTGGGTEAF | 12 | TRBJ1-1 | - | TRBV27
ASSGRVIGELF | 11 | TRBJ2-2 | - | TRBV2
ASSLSYGLGMYNEQF | 15 | TRBJ2-1 | once | TRBV27
ASSQEGSSGNTIY | 13 | TRBJ1-3 | - | TRBV4-2
ATPGVQGATEAF | 12 | TRBJ1-1 | - | TRBV30
ASSGQIRTGELF | 12 | TRBJ2-2 | once | TRBV6-1
SVARDITNTGELF | 13 | TRBJ2-2 | - | TRBV29-1
ASRGTSWETQY | 11 | TRBJ2-5 | - | TRBV14
ASKDFVASVTGELF | 14 | TRBJ2-2 | - | TRBV19
ASTTDRAGEQY | 11 | TRBJ2-7 | - | TRBV6-6
ASSFRLAGGETQY | 13 | TRBJ2-5 | - | TRBV27
ASSLAGATGELF | 12 | TRBJ2-2 | - | TRBV5-1
ASSSTNPGQGAIKGGYT | 17 | TRBJ1-2 | - | TRBV19
ASSETDLGEANVLT | 14 | TRBJ2-6 | few | TRBV6-4
ASSLYPGAPNEQF | 13 | TRBJ2-1 | - | TRBV7-9
ASSLVGTASSGYT | 13 | TRBJ1-2 | - | TRBV5-4
ASSLMGGMNTEAF | 13 | TRBJ1-1 | - | TRBV7-2
ASSGTENTYEQY | 12 | TRBJ2-7 | - | TRBV2
ASSETGGSYEQY | 12 | TRBJ2-7 | - | TRBV6-1
ASSIRQGALNTEAF | 14 | TRBJ1-1 | - | TRBV19
ASSPPGVNYGYT | 12 | TRBJ1-2 | - | TRBV7-9
ASSTQGELYGYT | 12 | TRBJ1-2 | - | TRBV19
ASSTTGLRGALH | 12 | TRBJ1-6 | - | TRBV7-9
ASSPSGGTYEQY | 12 | TRBJ2-7 | - | TRBV18
ASSERSGQGGYEQY | 14 | TRBJ2-7 | - | TRBV2
ASSLARSSVEQY | 12 | - | - | TRBV7-2
ASSEEEAGGYGYT | 13 | TRBJ1-2 | medium-sized | TRBV6-1
ASSYAADRGLHEQY | 14 | TRBJ2-7 | - | TRBV6-6
ASSRGGWDAEAF | 12 | TRBJ1-1 | once | TRBV7-9
ASSEDREEEAF | 11 | TRBJ1-1 | - | TRBV11-2
ASSAGGANTEAF | 12 | TRBJ1-1 | once | TRBV9
ASRERDSSYEQY | 12 | TRBJ2-7 | - | TRBV11-2
ASSKPGVNEQF | 11 | TRBJ2-1 | - | TRBV6-5